Here is one T cell receptor beta chain with its context. Its antigen remains undetermined. It has no much larger one-base neighbor in the sample; base qualities were not kept. CDR1 SGHTA and CDR2 FQGNSA were looked up in the germline V gene. There are 14 amino acids in the CDR3, from cysteine to phenylalanine inclusive. Kept here is only the CDR3 DNA, which spans 42 bases and is read in frame from base 1. V loses 1 base of germline sequence and J loses 5 bases, and the interval between the two ends is 10 bases. The method behind the library was the immunoSEQ multiplex PCR assay. The multiplex PCR relied on a mix of 60 forward primers for TCR Vbeta segments and 13 reverse primers for TCR Jbeta segments. Amplification of the CDR3 region of rearranged TCR beta genes was performed with a multiplex PCR assay on genomic DNA. On the Illumina HiSeq System, the amplified TCR beta libraries were sequenced as 87-base-pair reads. The source study handled its data this way. A later analysis counted about 80 million unique TCR beta chains across the 650 to 800 repertoires, and around 9.9 million of these chains were shared by at least two donors. Raw reads were error-corrected and collapsed into unique sequences with a nearest-neighbor algorithm that merged closely related sequences to remove PCR and sequencing errors. To assign V, D and J gene segments, CDR3 sequences were aligned to IMGT reference sequences. For a sequence to be retained, a match of at least six nucleotides was required to both a V gene segment and a J gene segment. A rearrangement counted as productive if the CDR3 had no stop codons and remained in frame with V and J, and every other rearrangement counted as non-productive. CDR3 was defined according to IMGT convention as the region running from the second conserved V-encoded cysteine to the conserved J-encoded phenylalanine. The earlier analysis of 500 to 650 of the donors excluded any sequence lacking an unambiguous match to a single V gene segment. An earlier analysis of several hundred of the donors called V segments functional above 56.7% productive rearrangements and segregating when the between-donor standard deviation exceeded 5%. To diagnose cytomegalovirus status from the catalog of TCR beta chain sequences, a statistical classification framework was built. In a later analysis, V and J genes were assigned by comparing TCR nucleotide sequences against IMGT/GENE-DB human TR gene sequences. In a later analysis, CDR3 sequences and most-parsimonious VDJ recombination scenarios were assigned using the TCRdist pipeline. A later analysis defined each TCR beta chain by its CDR3 amino acid sequence plus V-gene family, and excluded reads lacking a unique V-gene family. To address suspected cross-contamination and a sequencing artifact, a later analysis removed several hundred highly shared, low-generation-probability nucleotide sequences. In a later analysis, a clonal expansion index was calculated for each public chain from normalized within-repertoire ranks of inferred template counts. Generation probabilities in a later analysis came from a VDJ recombination model fitted to out-of-frame rearrangements, and those results were checked against IGoR. A later analysis scored TCR-TCR, TCR-HLA and TCR-CMV co-occurrence with hypergeometric tests, applying a repertoire-size bias correction to TCR pairs. False discovery rates were estimated in a later analysis by permuting HLA or CMV assignments 20 times. A later analysis grouped co-occurring TCRs with DBSCAN, adding TCRdist sequence similarity when clustering within HLA-allele-positive subsets. For co-occurrence clustering, repertoires with fewer than 30,000 or more than 120,000 public chains were excluded, along with five repertoires with anomalous nucleotide sharing. Held by TCRdb, this immuneACCESS table contains in-frame sequences only and omits some clones. Under half of the omission traces to an unresolved V gene where checked; the cause of the rest is unknown. V and J calls and clone size are as listed in that table; D and trimming were resolved from the DNA. The sample contains fewer than 200,000 clones, roughly 80% of them found a single time. Under 7.5% of the sample is taken by the ten largest.

The data derive from a study of cytomegalovirus exposure and HLA in healthy donors (dated by TCRdb to between 2016 and 2019). At the level of the whole study: In an earlier analysis of under 600 of the donors, 276 Gb of sequence data and some 100 million unique TCR beta sequences from about 179 million T cells were reported. About 300 gigabases of sequencing data and approximately 91 million unique TCR sequences made up an early release that covered around 640 HLA-typed donors. Of the approximately 400 genotyped donors, 70% to 90% were placed in the genetic ancestry cluster associated with self-reported Caucasian donors. The study aimed to test whether cataloging public T cell receptors could reveal signatures of past pathogen exposure. The study used immunosequencing to profile the T cell repertoires of 670 or so subjects and linked those repertoires to cytomegalovirus serostatus. A separate validation cohort of 100 to 150 different subjects was used in addition to the roughly 670-subject first cohort. To predict cytomegalovirus infection status, the study brought together high-throughput TCR immunosequencing, statistical association of individual TCRs with disease status, and machine learning. A later analysis re-analyzed previously published TCR beta repertoires from roughly 630 donors and added high-resolution HLA genotyping to study TCR occurrence patterns. The later analysis used no new phenotypic data to find candidate immune exposures, relying instead on TCR beta sequences and their occurrence across donors. In an earlier analysis of over 550 of the donors, high-throughput TCR beta sequencing was used to judge whether each TCR beta V gene segment behaved as functional or pseudogenic. Alongside the repertoire data, information on donor age, sex, ethnicity and CMV serostatus was compiled. A later genetic analysis used genome-wide SNP genotypes for about three fifths of the 666 donors, treating that subset as a discovery cohort. All discovery cohort repertoires had been generated using a single sequencing platform. Class I and class II HLA loci were covered by the typing at four-digit resolution. Typing coverage varied by locus: roughly 629-630 donors for A, B, C, DRB1 and DQB1; 500 to 550 for DQA1; around 610 for DPA1; more than 450 for DPB1. Roughly 5 DR-DQ haplotypes were treated as single units for association and clustering because of strong linkage in the cohort. Among several hundred genotyped donors of the cohort, an average of around 250,000 unique TCR beta nucleotide sequences was sequenced per donor, of which about 19% were non-productive. Overall study results and their limits: In both the original and validation cohorts, the classifier was reported to diagnose cytomegalovirus status with high specificity and sensitivity. Three of the identified cytomegalovirus-associated TCR beta chains were confirmed in vitro to be specific for cytomegalovirus antigens. The only immune exposure information available for the cohort was CMV serostatus. When HLA alleles, especially DR and DQ, strongly co-occurred, attributing TCR associations to individual alleles was difficult. In this cohort, only TCR beta chains were sequenced, and detectable features were limited by the absence of alpha or paired-chain data. Some IMGT-functional V segments, including TRBV6-2 and TRBV6-3, could not be told apart with the 87-base-pair reads, so those segments were excluded. According to a later analysis, most CMV-associated TCR beta chains appeared to be HLA-restricted, and the HLA associations seemed to be driven largely by CMV exposure. In a later genetic analysis, a missense DCLRE1C variant was associated with V-gene and J-gene trimming of TCR beta chains, and the association was replicated in an independent cohort. A further reported finding was that TCR beta sequences accurately predicted the HLA-A and HLA-B alleles for most subjects in the first cohort. In an earlier analysis of approximately 590 of the donors, most TCR beta V segments were observed in productive rearrangements about 90% or about 30% of the time, broadly matching IMGT annotations. In a later analysis, TCR association rates were found to vary across HLA loci, with the most associated TCRs seen for DRB1 alleles and the fewest for HLA-C alleles. Several of the top co-occurrence clusters appeared to be linked to parvovirus B19, influenza, CMV and Epstein-Barr virus, according to a later analysis. Linkage disequilibrium might explain the correlated functional status among segregating V segments, but an unknown experimental factor could not be ruled out. HLA typing was unavailable for some donors at each locus, so association tests used only the typed subset. At a false discovery rate of 0.05, a later analysis linked 15,000 to 20,000 TCR beta sequences to specific HLA alleles. In the study, approximately 160 TCR beta chains were listed as associated with cytomegalovirus. Presence/absence analyses assumed roughly uniform sequencing depth across donors, an assumption that may not hold. A group of highly shared sequence variants was considered likely to be a technical artifact of the sequencing pipeline. Because counts were too low, seventeen rarely observed V segments, including chromosome 9 orphons, were left out of the earlier analysis of some 640 of the donors. It was suggested by the authors that the approach could potentially be generalized to other disease states and immunological phenotypes. According to a later genetic analysis, donors in an Asian-associated ancestry cluster had fewer N-insertions in productive TCRs than the approximately 630-donor mean. Most TCR sequences were seen in very few donors, while some public TCRs were found in many individuals. Compared with equally common non-associated chains, HLA-associated TCR beta chains in a later analysis were more clonally expanded and had lower generation probabilities.

The cohort consisted of approximately 670 healthy bone marrow donors. All cohort members were sampled while nominally healthy, although unrecorded immune exposures were likely present. The donor tested CMV seronegative and was one of the 352 seronegative cohort members. A peripheral blood sample was provided by each donor, and peripheral blood mononuclear cells were used for TCR beta sequencing. Genomic DNA extraction from the blood cell samples was performed with the Qiagen DNeasy Blood Extraction Kit. Material for sequencing was PBMCs. The chain joins TRBV7-2 to TRBJ2-3; perhaps TRBD2 is the D gene, with 6 bases matching. The sequence came from a middle-aged man in good health and CMV-seronegative. The DNA is TGTGCCAGCAGCTTAGGGGGCGGGGAAGATACGCAGTATTTT. Translated, it reads CASSLGGGEDTQYF.